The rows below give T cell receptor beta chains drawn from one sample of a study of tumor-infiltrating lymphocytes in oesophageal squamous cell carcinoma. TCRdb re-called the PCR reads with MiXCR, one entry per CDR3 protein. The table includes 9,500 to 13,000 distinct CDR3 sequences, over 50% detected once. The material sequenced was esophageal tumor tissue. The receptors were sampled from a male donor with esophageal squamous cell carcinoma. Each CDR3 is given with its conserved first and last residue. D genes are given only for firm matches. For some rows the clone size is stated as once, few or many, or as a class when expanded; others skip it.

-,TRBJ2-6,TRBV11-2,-,TGTGCCAGCAGCCGATACGGTGGGGCTGGGGCCAACGTCCTGACTTTC,CASSRYGGAGANVLTF
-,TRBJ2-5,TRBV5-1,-,TGCGCCAGCAGCTATTCAGCGACCTTC,CASSYSATF
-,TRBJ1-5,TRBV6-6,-,TGTGCCAGCAGTGACTCCATATACAGCAATCAGCCCCAGCATTTT,CASSDSIYSNQPQHF
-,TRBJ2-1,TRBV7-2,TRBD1,TGTGCCAGCAGCAAGGACAGGGTGGCCTACAATGAGCAGTTCTTC,CASSKDRVAYNEQFF
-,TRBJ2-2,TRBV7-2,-,TGTGCCAGCAGTCTCGCGACTGCCACCGGGGAGCTGTTTTTT,CASSLATATGELFF
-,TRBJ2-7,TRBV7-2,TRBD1,TGTGCCAGCAGCTACCGGACAGGGGCCTACGAGCAGTACTTC,CASSYRTGAYEQYF
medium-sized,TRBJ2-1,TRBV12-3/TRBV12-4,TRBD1,TGTGCCAGCAGCCCAAGGGGGGGACAGGGGATCAATGAGCAGTTCTTC,CASSPRGGQGINEQFF
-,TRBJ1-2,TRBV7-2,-,TGTGCCAGCAGGTGGATGCAGAGTGGCTACACCTTC,CASRWMQSGYTF
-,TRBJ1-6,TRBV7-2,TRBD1,TGTGCCAGCAGCACCCGACAGGGCGGTGGTTCACCCCTCCACTTT,CASSTRQGGGSPLHF
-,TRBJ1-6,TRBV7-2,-,TGTGCCAGCAGCCCCTTCAGAGGGTCGTCGCGCCTTTATAATTCACCCCTCCACTTT,CASSPFRGSSRLYNSPLHF
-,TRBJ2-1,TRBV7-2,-,TGTGCCAGCAGCTTACGGCATGAGCAGTTCTTC,CASSLRHEQFF
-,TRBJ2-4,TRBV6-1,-,TGTGCCAGCGGCCCGAGAGGGGGTGGCAAAAACATTCAGTACTTC,CASGPRGGGKNIQYF
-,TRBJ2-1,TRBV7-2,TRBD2,TGTGCCAGCAGCTTAGACGGGACTAGGAGGGCTGTTGAGCAGTTCTTC,CASSLDGTRRAVEQFF
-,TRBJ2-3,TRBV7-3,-,TGTGCCAGCAGCTTAATTCCCACTAATACGCAGTATTTT,CASSLIPTNTQYF
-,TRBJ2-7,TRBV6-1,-,TGTGCCAGCAGGGACAGTGACTGGCTCTACGAGCAGTACTTC,CASRDSDWLYEQYF
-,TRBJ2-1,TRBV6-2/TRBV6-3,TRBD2,TGTGCCAGCAGTCCTCGTAGGACTAGCGGGAGATACAATGAGCAGTTCTTC,CASSPRRTSGRYNEQFF
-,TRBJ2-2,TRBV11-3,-,TGTGCCAGCAGCGTGGACTCTCCCGGGGAGCTGTTTTTT,CASSVDSPGELFF
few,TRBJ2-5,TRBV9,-,TGTGCCAGCAGCGGAGGGGTCCGGGCCTCCCAAGAGACCCAGTACTTC,CASSGGVRASQETQYF
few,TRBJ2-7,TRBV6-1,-,TGTGCCAGCAGGGACGACTCTGGGTGGGAGCAGTACTTC,CASRDDSGWEQYF
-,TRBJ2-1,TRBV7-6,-,TGTGCCAGCAGGGAGGAGGAAAGGGGACAGTTCTTC,CASREEERGQFF
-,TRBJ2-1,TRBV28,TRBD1,TGTGCCAGCAGTTTACCCTCCGGGACAGATTCCTACAATGAGCAGTTCTTC,CASSLPSGTDSYNEQFF
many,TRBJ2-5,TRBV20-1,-,TGCAGTGCTAGCCCTACAGGGGAGACCCAGTACTTC,CSASPTGETQYF
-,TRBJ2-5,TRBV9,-,TGTGCCAGCAGCCCAGACTGGGACAATGAGCAGTACTTC,CASSPDWDNEQYF
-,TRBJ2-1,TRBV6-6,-,TGTGCCAGCACCACACACAAGCTCAGCTCCTACAATGAGCAGTTCTTC,CASTTHKLSSYNEQFF
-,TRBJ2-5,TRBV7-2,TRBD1,TGTGCCAGCAGCCCGACAGGGGTAGAGACCCAGTACTTC,CASSPTGVETQYF
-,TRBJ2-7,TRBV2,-,TGTGCCAGCAGTGAAGCGGGGCTAGCGAACACAGATACGCAGTACTTC,CASSEAGLANTDTQYF
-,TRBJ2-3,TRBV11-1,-,TGTGCCAGCAGCTCCCACAGTACTCCTAGCACAGATACGCAGTATTTT,CASSSHSTPSTDTQYF
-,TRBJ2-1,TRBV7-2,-,TGTGCCAGCAGCCTTACACTCAATGAGCAGTTCTTC,CASSLTLNEQFF
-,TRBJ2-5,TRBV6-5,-,TGTGCCAGCAGTTACTGGTTGGGGGGCCGGGAGACCCAGTACTTC,CASSYWLGGRETQYF
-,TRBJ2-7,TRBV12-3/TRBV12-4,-,TGTGCCAGCAGTTTGGGCGGGAACTACAATGAGCAGTACTTC,CASSLGGNYNEQYF
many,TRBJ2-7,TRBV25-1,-,TGTGCCAGCAGTCCCCGGACTTCCTACGAGCAGTACTTC,CASSPRTSYEQYF
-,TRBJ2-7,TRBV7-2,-,TGTGCCAGCAATACAGGGCTTAAAAGATACGAGCAGTACTTC,CASNTGLKRYEQYF
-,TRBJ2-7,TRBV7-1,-,TGTGCCAGCAGCTACTTACAGACGAAGTACAATGAGCAGTACTTC,CASSYLQTKYNEQYF
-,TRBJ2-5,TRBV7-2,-,TGTGCCAGCAGCTTAACAGGGTATCAAGAGACCCAGTACTTC,CASSLTGYQETQYF
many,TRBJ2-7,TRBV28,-,TGTGCCAGCAGTTTCCCGACCTACGAGCAGTACTTC,CASSFPTYEQYF
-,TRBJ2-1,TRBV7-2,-,TGTGCCAGCAGCCGGGCAACAGAATCCTACAATGAGCAGTTCTTC,CASSRATESYNEQFF
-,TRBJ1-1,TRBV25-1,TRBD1,TGTGCCAGCAGTCGAGGACAGGGTGTCACTGAAGCTTTCTTT,CASSRGQGVTEAFF
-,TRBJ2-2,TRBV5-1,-,TGCGCCAGCAGCTTGGGAGAGGGGACCGGGGAGCTGTTTTTT,CASSLGEGTGELFF
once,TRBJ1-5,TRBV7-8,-,TGTGCCAGCAGCCCAAAGAAAGGGGGTCAGCCCCAGCATTTT,CASSPKKGGQPQHF
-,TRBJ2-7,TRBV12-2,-,TGTGCAAGTCGCTTAGCGCTGGGGGAGCAGTACTTC,CASRLALGEQYF
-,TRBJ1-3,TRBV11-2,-,TGTGCCAGCAGCTTAGGGTCATACGGAAACACCATATATTTT,CASSLGSYGNTIYF
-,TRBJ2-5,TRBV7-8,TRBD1,TGTGCCAGCAGCTTAATATTGGTCGGGGACAGGGCACAAGAGACCCAGTACTTC,CASSLILVGDRAQETQYF
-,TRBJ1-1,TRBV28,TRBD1,TGTGCCAGCAGTTTATCTGTGGACAGGATTCTGAACACTGAAGCTTTCTTT,CASSLSVDRILNTEAFF
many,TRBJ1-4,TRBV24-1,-,TGTGCCACCAGTGATAGGGGAGCAACTAATGAAAAACTGTTTTTT,CATSDRGATNEKLFF
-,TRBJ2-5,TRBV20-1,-,TGCAGTGTCCAACGGGATGGCGTGGAGACCCAGTACTTC,CSVQRDGVETQYF
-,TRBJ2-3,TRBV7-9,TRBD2,TGTGCCAGCAGCACTAGACTAGCGGGAGCGGCAGATACGCAGTATTTT,CASSTRLAGAADTQYF
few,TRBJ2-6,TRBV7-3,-,TGTGCCAGCAGCTTAGTCCTCTCTGGGGCCAACGTCCTGACTTTC,CASSLVLSGANVLTF
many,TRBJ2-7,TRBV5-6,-,TGTGCCAGCAGCTTGTTAGGCGGGATTTACGAGCAGTACTTC,CASSLLGGIYEQYF
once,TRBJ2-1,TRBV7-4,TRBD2,TGTGCCAGCAGCTTAGGGGCGGGGGGGCCATACAATGAGCAGTTCTTC,CASSLGAGGPYNEQFF
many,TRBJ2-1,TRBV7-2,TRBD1,TGTGCCAGCAGCTTAAGGACAGGCCGTAACGATGAGCAGTTCTTC,CASSLRTGRNDEQFF
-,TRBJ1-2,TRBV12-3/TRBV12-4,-,TGTGCCAGCAGTGGCAACGGTGAGGGCTACACCTTC,CASSGNGEGYTF
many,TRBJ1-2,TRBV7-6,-,TGTGCCAGCAGCTCAGGACAGTCTAACTATGGCTACACCTTC,CASSSGQSNYGYTF